The rows below give T cell receptor beta chains drawn from one sample of a study of blood T cell repertoires in COVID-19. The table came from immunoSEQ multiplex PCR; TCRdb's copy has only in-frame clones and leaves some out. Of more than 95,000 clones detected, approximately 84% appear once; the ten largest clones hold 7.5%. Material: peripheral blood. These receptors were obtained from a man in his sixties or seventies with active or convalescent COVID-19. CDR3s include the opening cysteine and the closing phenylalanine or tryptophan. A D gene is named only where the DNA matches it firmly. Size values are once, few and many counts, or a class for expanded clones, and some rows have none.

D,J,V,size,CDR3,DNA
-,TRBJ2-7,TRBV28,-,CASSLPTWGGKISYEQYF,TGTGCCAGCAGCCTCCCCACCTGGGGGGGCAAAATCTCCTACGAGCAGTACTTC
-,TRBJ1-4,TRBV5-1,-,CASRGGMSNEKLFF,TGCGCCAGCAGAGGGGGTATGAGTAATGAAAAACTGTTTTTT
-,TRBJ1-5,TRBV25-1,-,CASSGQQGYSNQPQHF,TGTGCCAGCAGTGGCCAACAGGGATATAGCAATCAGCCCCAGCATTTT
-,TRBJ2-2,TRBV7-9,-,CASSLQGTGELFF,TGTGCCAGCAGCCTCCAGGGCACCGGGGAGCTGTTTTTT
TRBD1,TRBJ2-6,TRBV5-1,-,CASSLEGALAGANVLTF,TGCGCCAGCAGCTTGGAGGGGGCGCTTGCTGGGGCCAACGTCCTGACTTTC
TRBD1,TRBJ2-1,TRBV2,-,CASSDRQGRNNEQFF,TGTGCCAGCAGTGATAGACAGGGGCGGAACAATGAGCAGTTCTTC
-,TRBJ1-5,TRBV12-3/TRBV12-4,once,CASSLSGMQPQHF,TGTGCCAGCAGTTTATCAGGGATGCAGCCCCAGCATTTT
TRBD2,TRBJ2-1,TRBV7-3,-,CASSLRLAAGNEQFF,TGTGCCAGCAGCCTGAGGCTAGCGGCTGGCAATGAGCAGTTCTTC
-,TRBJ1-1,TRBV11-2,few,CASSLTVAGRAEAFF,TGTGCCAGCAGCTTAACTGTGGCAGGGAGGGCTGAAGCTTTCTTT
-,TRBJ2-7,TRBV6-2/TRBV6-3,-,CASSLVTTYEQYF,TGTGCCAGCAGTTTGGTCACAACCTACGAGCAGTACTTC
-,TRBJ1-4,TRBV27,-,CASSSGATNEKLFF,TGTGCCAGCAGTTCGGGAGCAACTAATGAAAAACTGTTTTTT
TRBD1,TRBJ2-7,TRBV6-5,-,CASRVMTGVDEQYF,TGTGCCAGCAGAGTGATGACAGGGGTCGACGAGCAGTACTTC
TRBD1,TRBJ2-6,TRBV7-2,once,CASSPTIRGQVLTF,TGTGCCAGCAGCCCAACAATCCGGGGACAGGTCCTGACTTTC